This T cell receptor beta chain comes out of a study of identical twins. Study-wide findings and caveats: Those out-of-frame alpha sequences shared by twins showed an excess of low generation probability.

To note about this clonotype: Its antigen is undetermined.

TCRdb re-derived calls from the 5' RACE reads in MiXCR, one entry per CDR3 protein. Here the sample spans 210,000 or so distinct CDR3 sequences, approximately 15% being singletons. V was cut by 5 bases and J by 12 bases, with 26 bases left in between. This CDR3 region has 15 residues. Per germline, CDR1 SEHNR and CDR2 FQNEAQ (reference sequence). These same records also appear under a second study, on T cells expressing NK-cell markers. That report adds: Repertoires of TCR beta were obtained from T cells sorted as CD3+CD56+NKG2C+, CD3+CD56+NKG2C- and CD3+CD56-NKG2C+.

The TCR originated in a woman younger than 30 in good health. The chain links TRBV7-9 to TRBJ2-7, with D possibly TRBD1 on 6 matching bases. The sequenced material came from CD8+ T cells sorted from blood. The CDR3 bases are TGTGCCAGCAGCGCGCCGGGACACATCCTGGAAGGTCCGTACTTC. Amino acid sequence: CASSAPGHILEGPYF. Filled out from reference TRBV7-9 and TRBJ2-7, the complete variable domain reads DTGVSQNPRHKITKRGQNVTFRCDPISEHNRLYWYRQTLGQGPEFLTYFQNEAQLEKSRLLSDRFSAERPKGSFSTLEIQRTEQGDSAMYLCASSAPGHILEGPYFGPGTRLTVT.